This TCR beta chain stems from a study of cytomegalovirus exposure and HLA in healthy donors. Use of 60 Vbeta and 13 Jbeta primers characterized the PCR. Libraries were prepared by immunoSEQ multiplex PCR; TCRdb keeps only in-frame clonotypes and omits some of them. This sample has 75,000 to 100,000 clones, with over 70% found just once. General observations from the study: In a later analysis, the majority of CMV-associated beta chains seemingly showed HLA restriction. Researchers reported that a few CMV-associated chains were confirmed in vitro as CMV antigen-specific.

To note about this clone: The antigen is not known.

This receptor was taken from a man between 18 and 35 years old in good health and CMV-seropositive. Input material: PBMCs.

CDR3 in DNA: TGTGCCAGCAGCCAAGAACTATTATCACCCCTCCACTTT. This translates into CASSQELLSPLHF. V gene TRBV14 combines with J gene TRBJ1-6; no clear D. CDR3 length: 13 residues. Germline V gives CDR1 SGHDN, CDR2 FVKESK. Trimming cost V 0 bases and J 10 bases, with 7 bases left between them.